This TCR beta chain is from a study of blood T cell repertoires in COVID-19. Whole-study context: The United States, Italy and Spain supplied acute and convalescent COVID-19 samples.

This CDR3 has 14 residues. Trimming removed 8 bases from V and 7 bases from J; junction bases left unmatched: 13. The germline V gene encodes CDR1 MDHEN and CDR2 SYDVKM. Grouping used clinical history reported by participants in a survey and questionnaire. In the original workflow: Reference gene primer amplification gave estimated nucleated cell counts. TCRdb keeps only in-frame clones here, not all; method: immunoSEQ multiplex PCR. V and J calls plus clone size are reproduced from that table; the DNA served to infer D and trimming. The table lists approximately 220,000 clones, about nine tenths of them singletons, with about 2.4% in the top ten.

The TCR sequence derives from a woman aged 25 to 39 who had recovered from COVID-19. This chain connects TRBV28 to TRBJ1-1; 7 nucleotides align to TRBD1. Sequencing was done on a sample of PBMCs or T cells enriched from blood (not recorded which). The CDR3 nucleotides are TGTGCCAGCCATTCCGGGACAGAGATGATTGAAGCTTTCTTT. Its protein product is CASHSGTEMIEAFF.